This TCR beta chain was captured by sequencing in a study of T cell changes during pregnancy in multiple sclerosis. The germline V gene encodes CDR1 MNHEY and CDR2 SVGAGI. This CDR3 contains 16 residues. V was clipped by 0 bases and J by 3 bases; unmatched bases: 5. Method: immunoSEQ multiplex PCR; TCRdb's copy keeps in-frame clones and lacks some. The repertoire holds 85,000 to 130,000 clones, with just under 95% as singletons. The chain couples TRBV6-5 to TRBJ2-7; 10 nucleotides match TRBD1. This TCR was sampled from a female donor with multiple sclerosis, enrolled in a pregnancy study. Specimen: peripheral blood, collected after pregnancy. The CDR3 bases are TGTGCCAGCAGTTACTCAGGGACAGGGGTAGGCTACGAGCAGTACTTC. Its translation: CASSYSGTGVGYEQYF.